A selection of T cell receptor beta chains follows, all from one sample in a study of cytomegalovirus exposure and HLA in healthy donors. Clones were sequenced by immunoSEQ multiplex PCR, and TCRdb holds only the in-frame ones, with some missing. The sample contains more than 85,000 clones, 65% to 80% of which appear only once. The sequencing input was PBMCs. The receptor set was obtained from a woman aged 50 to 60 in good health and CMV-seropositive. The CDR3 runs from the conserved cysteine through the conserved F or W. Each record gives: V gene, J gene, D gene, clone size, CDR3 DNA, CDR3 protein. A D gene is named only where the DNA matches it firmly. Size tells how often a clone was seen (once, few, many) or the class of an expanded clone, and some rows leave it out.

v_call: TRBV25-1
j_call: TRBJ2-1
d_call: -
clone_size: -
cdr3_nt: TGTGCCAGCAGTGGGAACCGGGGTGGAGAGCAGTTCTTC
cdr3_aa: CASSGNRGGEQFF

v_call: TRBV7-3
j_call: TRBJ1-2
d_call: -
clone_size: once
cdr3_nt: TGTGCCAGCAGTCCAAAGTTCGGACTGGACTATGGCTACACCTTC
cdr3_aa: CASSPKFGLDYGYTF

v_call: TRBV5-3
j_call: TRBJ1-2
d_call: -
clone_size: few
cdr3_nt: TGTGCCAGAAGCTTAGGCAGGTACTATGGCTACACCTTC
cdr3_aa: CARSLGRYYGYTF

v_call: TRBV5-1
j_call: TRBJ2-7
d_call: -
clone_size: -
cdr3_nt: TGCGCCAGCAGTGGGGGCTCAGATTCCTACGAGCAGTACTTC
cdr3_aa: CASSGGSDSYEQYF

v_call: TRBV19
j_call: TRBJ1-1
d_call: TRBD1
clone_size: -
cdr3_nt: TGTGCCAGTAGTCCCGGACAGGGCTCTGGCACTGAAGCTTTCTTT
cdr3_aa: CASSPGQGSGTEAFF

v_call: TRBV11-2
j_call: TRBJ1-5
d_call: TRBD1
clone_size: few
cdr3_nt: TGTGCCAGCAGCAACGGACAGGAAGAGAATCAGCCCCAGCATTTT
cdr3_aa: CASSNGQEENQPQHF

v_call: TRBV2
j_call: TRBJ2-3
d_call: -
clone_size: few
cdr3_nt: TGTGCCAGCGGAAAGGCTGGAGACTATCAGAATACGCAGTATTTT
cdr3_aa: CASGKAGDYQNTQYF

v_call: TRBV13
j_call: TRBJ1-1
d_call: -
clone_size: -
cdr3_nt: TGTGCCAGCAGCTTAGAGGAGGGGATGAGCACTGAAGCTTTCTTT
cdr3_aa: CASSLEEGMSTEAFF

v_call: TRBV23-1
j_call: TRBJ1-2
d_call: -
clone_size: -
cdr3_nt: TGCGCCAGCAGTCAAATGATCCCTGTGCGGGCGGTCTATGGCTACACCTTC
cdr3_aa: CASSQMIPVRAVYGYTF

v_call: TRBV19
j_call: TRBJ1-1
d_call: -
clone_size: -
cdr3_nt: TGTGCCAGTAGTGCGGGACCCCCGGGAACTGAAGCTTTCTTT
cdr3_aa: CASSAGPPGTEAFF

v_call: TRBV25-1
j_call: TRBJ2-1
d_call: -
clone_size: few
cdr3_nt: TGTGCCAGCAGGGAGGACTATAGAAATGAGCAGTTCTTC
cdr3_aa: CASREDYRNEQFF

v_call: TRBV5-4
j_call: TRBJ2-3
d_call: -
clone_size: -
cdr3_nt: TGTGCCAGCAGCTTAAAGGGAGAGGATACGCAGTATTTT
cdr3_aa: CASSLKGEDTQYF

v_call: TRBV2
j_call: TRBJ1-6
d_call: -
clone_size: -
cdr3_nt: TGTGCCAGCAGTGAGGGCGTAGGTTCACCCCTCCACTTT
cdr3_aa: CASSEGVGSPLHF

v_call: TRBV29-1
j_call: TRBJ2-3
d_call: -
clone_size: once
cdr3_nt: TGCAGCGGGCGCACAGATACGCAGTATTTT
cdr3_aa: CSGRTDTQYF

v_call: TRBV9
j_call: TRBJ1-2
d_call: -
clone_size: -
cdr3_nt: TGTGCCAGCAGCCCCGAGGAGGTCTTGAGGCGCTACACCTTC
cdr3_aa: CASSPEEVLRRYTF

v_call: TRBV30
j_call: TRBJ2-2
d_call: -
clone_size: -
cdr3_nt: TGTGCCTGGAGTGTACGCAGGGCCGCCGGGGAGCTGTTTTTT
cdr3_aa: CAWSVRRAAGELFF

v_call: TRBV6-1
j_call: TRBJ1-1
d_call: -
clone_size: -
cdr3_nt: TGTGCCAGCAGTGGTGTCCGTGGCTTTTCTGAAGCTTTCTTT
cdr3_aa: CASSGVRGFSEAFF

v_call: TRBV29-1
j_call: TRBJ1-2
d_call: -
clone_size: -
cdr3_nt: TGCAGCGTTGAACGAGCGGGGGCAAATAACTATGGCTACACCTTC
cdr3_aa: CSVERAGANNYGYTF

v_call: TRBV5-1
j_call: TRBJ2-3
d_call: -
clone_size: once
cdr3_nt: TGCGCCAGCAGCCCGAGCGGACGTCGGCTCCCCACAGATACGCAGTATTTT
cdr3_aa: CASSPSGRRLPTDTQYF

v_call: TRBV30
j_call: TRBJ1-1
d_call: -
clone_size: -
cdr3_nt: TGTGCCTGGAGCCGTTGGGGGGACACTGAAGCTTTCTTT
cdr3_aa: CAWSRWGDTEAFF

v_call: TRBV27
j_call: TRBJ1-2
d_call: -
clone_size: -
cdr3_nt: TGTGCCAGCAGTTTAACCCGGGACTATGGCTACACCTTC
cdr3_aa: CASSLTRDYGYTF

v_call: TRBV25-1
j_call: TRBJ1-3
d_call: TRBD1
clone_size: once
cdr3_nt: TGTGCCAGCAGTGGGGGACAGGTCAGGGCCTCTGGAAACACCATATATTTT
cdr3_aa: CASSGGQVRASGNTIYF

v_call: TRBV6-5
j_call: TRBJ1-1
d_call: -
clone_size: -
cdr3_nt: TGTGCCAGCAGTTACATGACAGGAAACACTGAAGCTTTCTTT
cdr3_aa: CASSYMTGNTEAFF

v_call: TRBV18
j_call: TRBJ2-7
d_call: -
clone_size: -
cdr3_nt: TGTGCCAGCTCACCGGGCGGGACGCTCTCCTACGAGCAGTACTTC
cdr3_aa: CASSPGGTLSYEQYF

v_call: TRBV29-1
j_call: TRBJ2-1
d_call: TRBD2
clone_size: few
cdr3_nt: TGCAGCGCTCGACTAGCCTCGGATGAGCAGTTCTTC
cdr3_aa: CSARLASDEQFF

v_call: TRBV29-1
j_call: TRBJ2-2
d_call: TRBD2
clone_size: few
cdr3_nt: TGCAGCGTTGTCGAGACTAGCATCGGGGAGCTGTTTTTT
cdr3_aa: CSVVETSIGELFF

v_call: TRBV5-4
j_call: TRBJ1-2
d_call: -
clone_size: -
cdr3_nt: TGTGCCAGCAGCTTGCCGCTCCGGGTGGGGGGTGGCTACACCTTC
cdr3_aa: CASSLPLRVGGGYTF

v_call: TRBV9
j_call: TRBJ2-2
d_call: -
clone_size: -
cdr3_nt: TGTGCCAGCAGCGTAGAGGGCAGGGCAGCCGGGGAGCTGTTTTTT
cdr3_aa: CASSVEGRAAGELFF

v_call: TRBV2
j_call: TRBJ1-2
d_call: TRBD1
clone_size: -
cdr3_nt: TGTGCCAGCAGCGATCGGGGACAGGGAAGAAATGGCTACACCTTC
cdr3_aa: CASSDRGQGRNGYTF

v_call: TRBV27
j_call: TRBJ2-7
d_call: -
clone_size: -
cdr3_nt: TGTGCCAGCAGACTAATGGGCGAGCAGTACTTC
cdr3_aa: CASRLMGEQYF

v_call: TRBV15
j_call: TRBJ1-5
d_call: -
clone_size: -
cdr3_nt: TGTGCCACCAGCAGACTGGGAGGTCAGCCCCAGCATTTT
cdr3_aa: CATSRLGGQPQHF